This TCR beta chain was profiled in a study of identical twins. Study-wide points: Fewer insertions marked abundant cord blood beta clonotypes; young adult naive trended weakly, memory not at all.

Via MiXCR, TCRdb re-called the 5' RACE reads, giving one row per CDR3 protein. The sample has over 550,000 distinct CDR3 sequences; roughly 7.1% are singletons. This clonotype has a handful of counts. Its antigen remains unidentified. The length of the CDR3 is 13 residues. Germline CDR1 MRHNA, CDR2 SNTAGT. The V end lost 0 bases, the J end lost 1 base, and 3 bases lay between the germline ends. These records were also assigned to another study, of yellow fever vaccine responses in identical twins.

The origin of this receptor is a young woman in good health. The rearrangement links TRBV6-4 to TRBJ1-1, with D unclear. Sequencing input: PBMCs. The CDR3 nucleotides are TGTGCCAGCAGTGACTCAGAGAACACTGAAGCTTTCTTT. Its translation: CASSDSENTEAFF.